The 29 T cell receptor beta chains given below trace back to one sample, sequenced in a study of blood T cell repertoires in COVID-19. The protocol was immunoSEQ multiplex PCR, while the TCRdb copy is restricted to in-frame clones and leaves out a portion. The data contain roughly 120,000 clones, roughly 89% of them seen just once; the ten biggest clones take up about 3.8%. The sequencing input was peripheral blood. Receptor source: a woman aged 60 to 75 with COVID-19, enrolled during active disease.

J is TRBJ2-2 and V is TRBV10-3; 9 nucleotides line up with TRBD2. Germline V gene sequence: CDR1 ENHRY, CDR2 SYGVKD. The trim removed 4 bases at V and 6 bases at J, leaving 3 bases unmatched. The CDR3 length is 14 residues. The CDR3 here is CAISGGGAAGELFF. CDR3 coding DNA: TGTGCCATCAGTGGCGGGGGGGCTGCCGGGGAGCTGTTTTTT.

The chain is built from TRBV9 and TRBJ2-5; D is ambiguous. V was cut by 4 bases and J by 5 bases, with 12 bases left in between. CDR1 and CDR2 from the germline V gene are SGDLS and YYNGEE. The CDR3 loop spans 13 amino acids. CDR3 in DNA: TGTGCCAGCAGCCCCCAAGTTCGGGAGACCCAGTACTTC. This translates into CASSPQVRETQYF. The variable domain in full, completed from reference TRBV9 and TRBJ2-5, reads DSGVTQTPKHLITATGQRVTLRCSPRSGDLSVYWYQQSLDQGLQFLIQYYNGEERAKGNILERFSAQQFPDLHSELNLSSLELGDSALYFCASSPQVRETQYFGPGTRLLVL.

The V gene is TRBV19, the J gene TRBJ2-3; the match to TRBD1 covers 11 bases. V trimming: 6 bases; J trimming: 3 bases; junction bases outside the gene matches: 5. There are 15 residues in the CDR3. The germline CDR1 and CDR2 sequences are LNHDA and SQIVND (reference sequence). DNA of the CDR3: TGTGCCAGTAGCGGGACAGGGGGTAGGACAGATACGCAGTATTTT. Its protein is CASSGTGGRTDTQYF.

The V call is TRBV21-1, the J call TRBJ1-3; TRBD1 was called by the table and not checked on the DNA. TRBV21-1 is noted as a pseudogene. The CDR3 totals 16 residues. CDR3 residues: CASSKGDRGQGNTIYF. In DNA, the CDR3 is TGTGCCAGCAGCAAAGGGGACAGGGGGCAAGGAAACACCATATATTTT.

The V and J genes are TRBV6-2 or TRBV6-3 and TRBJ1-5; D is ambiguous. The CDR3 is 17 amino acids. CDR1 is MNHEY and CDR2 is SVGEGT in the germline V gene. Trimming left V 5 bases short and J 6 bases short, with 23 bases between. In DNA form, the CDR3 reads TGTGCCAGCAGTCCCCCCCCCGTGGGAGGGTTTGGTCAGCCCCAGCATTTT. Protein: CASSPPPVGGFGQPQHF.

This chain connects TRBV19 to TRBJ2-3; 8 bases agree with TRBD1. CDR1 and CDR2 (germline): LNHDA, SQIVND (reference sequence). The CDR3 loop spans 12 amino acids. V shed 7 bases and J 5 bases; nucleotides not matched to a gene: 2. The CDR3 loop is CASTDRGDTQYF. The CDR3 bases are TGTGCCAGTACCGACAGGGGAGATACGCAGTATTTT.

CDR3 region: CASSLAGTPIGYTF. DNA of the CDR3: TGTGCCAGCAGTCTAGCCGGGACACCGATAGGCTACACCTTC. V and J are TRBV2 and TRBJ1-2, with a tentative D call TRBD1 (6 bases). The CDR3 consists of 14 residues. Germline CDR1 SNHLY, CDR2 FYNNEI. Trimming cost V 5 bases and J 8 bases, with 18 bases left between them.

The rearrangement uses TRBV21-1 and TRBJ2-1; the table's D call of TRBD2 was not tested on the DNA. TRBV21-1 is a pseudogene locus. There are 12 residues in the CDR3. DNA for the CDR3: TGTTCGCTCAAAGGGGGGGTCAATGAGCAGTTCTTC. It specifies CSLKGGVNEQFF.

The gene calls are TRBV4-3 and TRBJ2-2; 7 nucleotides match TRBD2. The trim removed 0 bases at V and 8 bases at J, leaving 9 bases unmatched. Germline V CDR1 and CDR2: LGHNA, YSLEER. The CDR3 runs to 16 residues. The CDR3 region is CASSQDRTRRGGELFF. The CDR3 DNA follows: TGCGCCAGCAGCCAAGATCGGACTAGGAGGGGAGGGGAGCTGTTTTTT.

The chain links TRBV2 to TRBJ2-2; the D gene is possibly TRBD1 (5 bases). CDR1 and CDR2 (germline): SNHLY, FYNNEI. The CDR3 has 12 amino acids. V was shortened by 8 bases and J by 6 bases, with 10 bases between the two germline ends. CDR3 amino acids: CASDPGPGELFF. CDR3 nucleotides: TGTGCCAGCGATCCAGGGCCCGGGGAGCTGTTTTTT.

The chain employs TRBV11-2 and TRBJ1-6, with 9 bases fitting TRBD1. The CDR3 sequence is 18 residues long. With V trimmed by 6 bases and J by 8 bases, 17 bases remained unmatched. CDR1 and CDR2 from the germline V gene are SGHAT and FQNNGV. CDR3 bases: TGTGCCAGCAGGAATACCGGGACAGGGACGTTAGGTGATTCACCCCTCCACTTT. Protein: CASRNTGTGTLGDSPLHF.

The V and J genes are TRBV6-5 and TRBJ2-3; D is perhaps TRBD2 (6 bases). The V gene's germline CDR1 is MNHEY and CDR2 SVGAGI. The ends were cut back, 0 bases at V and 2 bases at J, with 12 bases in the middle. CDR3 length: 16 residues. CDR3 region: CASSYSGGGNTDTQYF. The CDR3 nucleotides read TGTGCCAGCAGTTACTCGGGTGGGGGGAACACAGATACGCAGTATTTT.

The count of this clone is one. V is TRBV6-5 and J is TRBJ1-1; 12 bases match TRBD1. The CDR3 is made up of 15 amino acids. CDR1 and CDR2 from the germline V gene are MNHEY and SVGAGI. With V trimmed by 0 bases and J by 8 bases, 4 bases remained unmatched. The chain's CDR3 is CASSYSLGTGGEAFF. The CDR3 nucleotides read TGTGCCAGCAGTTACTCCCTCGGGACAGGGGGCGAAGCTTTCTTT.

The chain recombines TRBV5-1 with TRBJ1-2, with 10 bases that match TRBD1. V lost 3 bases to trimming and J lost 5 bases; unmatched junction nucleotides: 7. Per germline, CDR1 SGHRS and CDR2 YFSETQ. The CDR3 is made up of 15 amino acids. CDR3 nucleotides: TGCGCCAGCAGCTCACGGACAGGGGGGGAATATGGCTACACCTTC. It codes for CASSSRTGGEYGYTF.

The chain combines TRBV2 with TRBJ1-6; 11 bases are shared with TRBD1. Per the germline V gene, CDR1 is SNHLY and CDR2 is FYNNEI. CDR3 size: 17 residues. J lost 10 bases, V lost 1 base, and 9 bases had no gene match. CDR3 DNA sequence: TGTGCCAGCAGTGAAGGGAGGACCGGGACAGGGGGGTCACCCCTCCACTTT. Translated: CASSEGRTGTGGSPLHF.

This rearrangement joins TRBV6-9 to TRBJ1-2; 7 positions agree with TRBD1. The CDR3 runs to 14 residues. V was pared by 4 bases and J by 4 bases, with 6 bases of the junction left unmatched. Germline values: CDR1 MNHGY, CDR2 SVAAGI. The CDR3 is CASSSTQGSYGYTF. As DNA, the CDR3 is TGTGCCAGCAGTTCGACACAGGGGTCCTATGGCTACACCTTC.

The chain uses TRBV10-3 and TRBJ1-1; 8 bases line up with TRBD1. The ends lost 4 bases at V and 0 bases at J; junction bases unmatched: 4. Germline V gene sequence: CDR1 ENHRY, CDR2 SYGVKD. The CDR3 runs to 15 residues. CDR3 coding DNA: TGTGCCATCAGTGGGCCGGACAGGGTGAACACTGAAGCTTTCTTT. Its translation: CAISGPDRVNTEAFF.

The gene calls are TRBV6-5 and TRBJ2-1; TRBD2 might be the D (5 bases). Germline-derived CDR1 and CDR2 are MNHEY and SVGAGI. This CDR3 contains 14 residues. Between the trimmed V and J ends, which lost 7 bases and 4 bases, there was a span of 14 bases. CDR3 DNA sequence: TGTGCCAGCACCTCGAGAGGGATGTACAATGAGCAGTTCTTC. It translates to CASTSRGMYNEQFF.

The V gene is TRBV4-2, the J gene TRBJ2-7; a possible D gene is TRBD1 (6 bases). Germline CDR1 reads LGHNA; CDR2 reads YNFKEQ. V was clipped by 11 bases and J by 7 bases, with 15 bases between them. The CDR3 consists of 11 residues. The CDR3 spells CAHGAGDEQYF. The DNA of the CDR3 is TGTGCCCATGGTGCAGGGGATGAGCAGTACTTC.

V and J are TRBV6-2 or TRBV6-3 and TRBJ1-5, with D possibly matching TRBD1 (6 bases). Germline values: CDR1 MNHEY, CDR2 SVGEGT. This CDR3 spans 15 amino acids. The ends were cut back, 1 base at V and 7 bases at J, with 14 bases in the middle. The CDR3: CASSYYRGKEQPQHF. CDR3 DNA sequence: TGTGCCAGCAGTTACTATAGGGGGAAGGAACAGCCCCAGCATTTT.

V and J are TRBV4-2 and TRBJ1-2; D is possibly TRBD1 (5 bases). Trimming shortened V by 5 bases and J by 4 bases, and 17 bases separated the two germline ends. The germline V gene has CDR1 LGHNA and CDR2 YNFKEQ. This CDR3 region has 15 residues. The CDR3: CASSAFGGEGYGYTF. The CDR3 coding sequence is TGTGCCAGCAGCGCCTTTGGGGGGGAAGGCTATGGCTACACCTTC.

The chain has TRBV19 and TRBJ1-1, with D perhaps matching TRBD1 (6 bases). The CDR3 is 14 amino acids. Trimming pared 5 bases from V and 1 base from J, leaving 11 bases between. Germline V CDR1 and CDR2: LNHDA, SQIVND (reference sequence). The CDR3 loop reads CASSEQGSNTEAFF. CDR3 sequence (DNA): TGTGCCAGTAGTGAACAGGGATCGAACACTGAAGCTTTCTTT.

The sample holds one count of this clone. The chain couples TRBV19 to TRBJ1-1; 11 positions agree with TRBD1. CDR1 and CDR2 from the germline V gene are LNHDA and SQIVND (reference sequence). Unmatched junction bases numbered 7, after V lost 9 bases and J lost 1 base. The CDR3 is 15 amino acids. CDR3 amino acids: CASQDRGRWNTEAFF. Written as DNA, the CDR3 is TGTGCCAGCCAGGACAGGGGGCGCTGGAACACTGAAGCTTTCTTT. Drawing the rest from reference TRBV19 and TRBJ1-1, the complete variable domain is DGGITQSPKYLFRKEGQNVTLSCEQNLNHDAMYWYRQDPGQGLRLIYYSQIVNDFQKGDIAEGYSVSREKKESFPLTVTSAQKNPTAFYLCASQDRGRWNTEAFFGQGTRLTVV.

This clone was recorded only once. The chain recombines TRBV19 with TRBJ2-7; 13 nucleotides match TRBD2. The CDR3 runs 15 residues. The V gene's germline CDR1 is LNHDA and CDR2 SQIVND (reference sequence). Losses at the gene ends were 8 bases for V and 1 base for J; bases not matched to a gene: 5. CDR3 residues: CASRLAGGSSYEQYF. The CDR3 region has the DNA TGTGCCAGTCGACTAGCGGGGGGAAGTTCCTACGAGCAGTACTTC.

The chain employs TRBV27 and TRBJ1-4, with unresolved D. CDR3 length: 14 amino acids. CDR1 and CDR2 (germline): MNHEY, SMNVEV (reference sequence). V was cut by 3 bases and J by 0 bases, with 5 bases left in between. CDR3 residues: CASSLAPTNEKLFF. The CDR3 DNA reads TGTGCCAGCAGTTTGGCCCCAACTAATGAAAAACTGTTTTTT.

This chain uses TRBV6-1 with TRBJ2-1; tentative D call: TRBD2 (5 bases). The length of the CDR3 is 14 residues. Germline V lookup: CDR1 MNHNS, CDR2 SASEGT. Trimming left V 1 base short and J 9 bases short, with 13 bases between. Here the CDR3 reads CASSEDSLAREQFF. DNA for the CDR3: TGTGCCAGCAGTGAAGACAGCCTAGCCCGTGAGCAGTTCTTC.

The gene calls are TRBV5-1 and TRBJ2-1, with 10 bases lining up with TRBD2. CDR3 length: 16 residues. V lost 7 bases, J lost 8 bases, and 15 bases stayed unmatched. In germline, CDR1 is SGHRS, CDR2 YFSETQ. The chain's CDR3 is CASGTGTSVPLDEQFF. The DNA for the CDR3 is TGCGCCAGCGGTACCGGGACTAGCGTTCCCTTGGATGAGCAGTTCTTC.

CDR3 region: CAWRQTQETQYF. CDR3 DNA: TGTGCCTGGAGACAGACACAAGAGACCCAGTACTTC. The V gene is TRBV30, the J gene TRBJ2-5, with D hard to call. CDR3 size: 12 residues. Trimming cost V 3 bases and J 2 bases, with 7 bases left between them. Germline loops: CDR1 GTSNPN, CDR2 SVGIG (reference sequence).

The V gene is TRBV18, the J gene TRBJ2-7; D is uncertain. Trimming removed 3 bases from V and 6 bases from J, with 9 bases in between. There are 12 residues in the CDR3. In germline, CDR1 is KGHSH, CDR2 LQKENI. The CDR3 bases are TGTGCCAGCTCACCGGTTAGTCTCGAGCAGTACTTC. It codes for CASSPVSLEQYF.